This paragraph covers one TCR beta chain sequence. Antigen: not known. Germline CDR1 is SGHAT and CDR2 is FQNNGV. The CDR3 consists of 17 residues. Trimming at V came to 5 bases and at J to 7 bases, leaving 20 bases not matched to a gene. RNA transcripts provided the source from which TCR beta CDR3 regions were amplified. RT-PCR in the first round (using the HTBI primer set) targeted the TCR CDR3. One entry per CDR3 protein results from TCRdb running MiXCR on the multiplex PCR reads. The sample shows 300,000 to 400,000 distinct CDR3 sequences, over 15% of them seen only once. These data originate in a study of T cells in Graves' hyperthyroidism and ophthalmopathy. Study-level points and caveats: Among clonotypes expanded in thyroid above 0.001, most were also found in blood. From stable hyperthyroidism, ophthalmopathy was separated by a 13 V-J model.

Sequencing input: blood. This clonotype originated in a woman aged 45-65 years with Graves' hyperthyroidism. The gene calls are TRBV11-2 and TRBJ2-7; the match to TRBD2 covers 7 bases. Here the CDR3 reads CASSHGGNGTSHWEQYF. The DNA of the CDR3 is TGTGCCAGCAGCCACGGGGGGAACGGGACCTCTCACTGGGAGCAGTACTTC. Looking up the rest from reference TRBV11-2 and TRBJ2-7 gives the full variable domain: EAGVAQSPRYKIIEKRQSVAFWCNPISGHATLYWYQQILGQGPKLLIQFQNNGVVDDSQLPKDRFSAERLKGVDSTLKIQPAKLEDSAVYLCASSHGGNGTSHWEQYFGPGTRLTVT.